This is a list of T cell receptor beta chains from one sample in a study of T cell responses to AZD1222 COVID-19 vaccine. The table came from immunoSEQ multiplex PCR; TCRdb's copy has only in-frame clones and leaves some out. The repertoire holds around 120,000 clones, 75% to 85% seen once, with roughly a quarter in the top ten. The sample was peripheral blood, taken 28 days after the second AZD1222 dose. These receptors were obtained from an adult who received the AZD1222 COVID-19 vaccine. Each CDR3 is given with its conserved first and last residue. Each record gives: D gene, J gene, V gene, clone size, CDR3 protein, CDR3 DNA. The D gene is left open where the match is weak. A clone size is listed for some rows: how often the clone was seen (once, few, many), or a class if it is expanded.

>NA|TRBJ1-1|TRBV2|NA
CASLGPENTEAFF
TGTGCCAGCTTGGGACCTGAGAACACTGAAGCTTTCTTT
>NA|TRBJ2-5|TRBV9|many
CASSVEGDERETQYF
TGTGCCAGCAGCGTAGAAGGAGACGAGCGGGAGACCCAGTACTTC
>TRBD1|TRBJ1-1|TRBV5-4|NA
CASSLEQGVYTEAFF
TGTGCCAGCAGCTTGGAACAGGGGGTCTACACTGAAGCTTTCTTT
>TRBD1|TRBJ1-1|TRBV7-8|NA
CASSWSAGTGIEAFF
TGTGCCAGCAGCTGGTCCGCCGGGACAGGGATCGAAGCTTTCTTT
>TRBD1|TRBJ1-5|TRBV28|NA
CATSGQGGSFSNQPQHF
TGTGCCACCAGCGGACAGGGGGGATCTTTTAGCAATCAGCCCCAGCATTTT
>TRBD1|TRBJ1-1|TRBV27|once
CASSQLGQLNTEAFF
TGTGCCAGCAGTCAGCTGGGACAGTTGAACACTGAAGCTTTCTTT
>NA|TRBJ1-3|TRBV2|NA
CASSEYGGIGNTIYF
TGTGCCAGCAGTGAATATGGGGGGATCGGGAACACCATATATTTT
>NA|TRBJ1-5|TRBV4-2|NA
CASSRNRQIAQPQHF
TGTGCCAGCAGCCGGAACCGACAGATCGCTCAGCCCCAGCATTTT
>NA|TRBJ1-1|TRBV6-5|NA
CASSYDGWGTEAFF
TGTGCCAGCAGTTACGACGGGTGGGGCACTGAAGCTTTCTTT
>NA|TRBJ1-1|TRBV9|once
CASSVGEGSWNTEAFF
TGTGCCAGCAGCGTAGGGGAGGGGAGTTGGAACACTGAAGCTTTCTTT
>NA|TRBJ1-2|TRBV2|once
CASSGLAPIGYTF
TGTGCCAGCAGTGGGCTCGCTCCAATTGGCTACACCTTC
>NA|TRBJ1-3|TRBV5-1|NA
CASSLDQSSGNTIYF
TGCGCCAGCAGCTTGGATCAGAGCTCTGGAAACACCATATATTTT
>NA|TRBJ2-2|TRBV29-1|NA
CSAWGPANTGELFF
TGCAGCGCATGGGGTCCGGCGAACACCGGGGAGCTGTTTTTT
>TRBD1|TRBJ1-6|TRBV9|NA
CASSRQGVDSPLHF
TGTGCCAGCAGCAGACAGGGGGTGGATTCACCCCTCCACTTT
>TRBD1|TRBJ1-5|TRBV28|NA
CASRPSGTAGNQPQHF
TGTGCCAGCAGACCTTCCGGGACAGCAGGGAATCAGCCCCAGCATTTT
>NA|TRBJ1-4|TRBV4-3|NA
CASSQVYRESEKLFF
TGCGCCAGCAGCCAAGTCTACAGGGAAAGTGAAAAACTGTTTTTT
>NA|TRBJ2-7|TRBV6-5|NA
CASSYSRYEQYF
TGTGCCAGCAGTTACTCCCGCTACGAGCAGTACTTC
>NA|TRBJ1-2|TRBV19|NA
CASSIFAGDGYTF
TGTGCCAGTAGTATTTTTGCAGGGGATGGCTACACCTTC
>NA|TRBJ1-3|TRBV28|NA
CASRIPAGNTIYF
TGTGCCAGCAGAATACCGGCGGGAAACACCATATATTTT
>NA|TRBJ1-1|TRBV19|NA
CASSPNREKLNTEAFF
TGTGCCAGTAGTCCAAACAGGGAGAAGTTGAACACTGAAGCTTTCTTT
>TRBD1|TRBJ1-2|TRBV9|NA
CASSSRTGGFGYTF
TGTGCCAGCAGTTCTCGGACAGGGGGTTTTGGCTACACCTTC
>NA|TRBJ2-5|TRBV6-1|once
CASSARRGPSQETQYF
TGTGCCAGCAGTGCGCGGCGGGGCCCAAGCCAAGAGACCCAGTACTTC